This T cell receptor (beta chain) appears in the sequencing data of a study of cytomegalovirus exposure and HLA in healthy donors. Across the study: Ancestry clustering placed more than 65% of approximately 370 genotyped donors in the Caucasian-associated cluster. Study-wide findings and caveats: Sequencing depth roughly uniform across donors was assumed in presence/absence analyses. TRBV6-2, TRBV6-3 and other indistinguishable V segments were excluded.

The CDR3 is made up of 16 amino acids. Trimming at V came to 3 bases and at J to 4 bases, leaving 10 bases not matched to a gene. Germline V gene lookup returns CDR1 SGDLS and CDR2 YYNGEE. The PCR contained 60 Vbeta and 13 Jbeta primers. Measured with immunoSEQ multiplex PCR; TCRdb has only the in-frame clones, and not every one. The sample totals some 140,000 clones. A remark on this clone: Its specificity is unknown.

Sequencing used PBMCs. The TCR originated in a middle-aged woman in good health and CMV-seronegative. The chain combines TRBV9 with TRBJ1-5; 7 nucleotides match TRBD1. CDR3 sequence: CASSGDGQATNQPQHF. CDR3 nucleotide sequence: TGTGCCAGCAGCGGTGACGGACAGGCCACTAATCAGCCCCAGCATTTT.